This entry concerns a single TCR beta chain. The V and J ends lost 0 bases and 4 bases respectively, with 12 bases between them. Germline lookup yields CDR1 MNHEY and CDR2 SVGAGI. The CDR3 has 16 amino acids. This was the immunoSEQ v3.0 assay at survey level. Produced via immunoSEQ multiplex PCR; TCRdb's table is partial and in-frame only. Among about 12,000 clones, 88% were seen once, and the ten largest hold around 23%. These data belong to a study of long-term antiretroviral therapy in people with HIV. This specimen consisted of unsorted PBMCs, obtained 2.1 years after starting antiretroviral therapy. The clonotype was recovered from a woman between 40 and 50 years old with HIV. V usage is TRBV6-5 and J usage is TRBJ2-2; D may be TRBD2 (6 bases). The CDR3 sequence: CASSYSGGAGTGELFF. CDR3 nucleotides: TGTGCCAGCAGTTACTCTGGCGGGGCCGGCACCGGGGAGCTGTTTTTT.